These 21 T cell receptor beta chains share one sample of origin, sequenced in a study of tumor-infiltrating lymphocytes in primary liver carcinoma. With a constant-region primer, TCR beta cDNA was made from about 0.5 ug of total RNA. Investigators got TCR beta libraries out of three nested multiplex PCR rounds, done with slightly modified ARM-PCR. Each of the first two PCR rounds ran roughly 10 cycles with TRBV1-TRBV30 forward and C-beta reverse primers. A single record per CDR3 protein comes from TCRdb applying MiXCR to the multiplex PCR reads. The sample has around 26,000 distinct CDR3 sequences, around 84% seen once. RNA and DNA were co-extracted from approximately 20-30 mg of unsorted bulk tissue. The material sequenced was liver tumor tissue from sampling region 3. Noted subset: tumor region T3, left-lateral pole. The receptors come from a man aged 35 to 55 with primary liver carcinoma and hepatitis B virus infection.

V is TRBV12-3 or TRBV12-4 and J is TRBJ1-2; D remains ambiguous. The CDR3 sequence is 15 residues long. Trimming cost V 5 bases and J 2 bases, with 15 bases left between them. In nucleotides, the CDR3 is TGTGCCAGCAGTCTCGGAGAGAGGGCAAACTATGGCTACACCTTC. This encodes CASSLGERANYGYTF.

Concerning this clonotype itself: The missing conserved phenylalanine or tryptophan at the end of this CDR3 makes a read error likely. The chain joins TRBV11-2 to TRBJ2-5; a weak D match, TRBD2 (6 bases). This CDR3 spans 16 amino acids. Germline CDR1 reads SGHAT; CDR2 reads FQNNGV. CDR3 bases: TGTGCCAGCAACCAAACTCCTGGCGGGGAGAAAGAGACTCAGTACTTA. Translated, it gives CASNQTPGGEKETQYL.

The CDR3: CTGSLGDWSSLNTEAFF. CDR3 DNA sequence: TGTACCGGCAGCTTGGGGGACTGGTCCAGCTTGAACACTGAAGCTTTCTTT. This chain uses TRBV5-5 with TRBJ1-1, with D possibly being TRBD1 (5 bases). CDR3 size: 17 residues. The germline V gene encodes CDR1 SGHKS and CDR2 YYEKEE (reference sequence).

A remark on this clonotype: One end of the junction fails to match germline, which may point to a read error. The rearrangement links TRBV6-5 to TRBJ2-7; D is perhaps TRBD1 (6 bases). Germline-derived CDR1 and CDR2 are MNHEY and SVGAGI. The CDR3 is 13 amino acids. In DNA, the CDR3 is TGTGCCAGAAGGATAAAGGGGGTCGGCGAGCAATACTTC. Residues: CARRIKGVGEQYF.

For this clonotype: The conserved phenylalanine or tryptophan normally closing the CDR3 is absent here, so this likely arose from a read error. V gene TRBV5-1 combines with J gene TRBJ1-2; D not certain. The CDR3 spans 13 residues. The ends were cut back, 7 bases at V and 8 bases at J, with 18 bases in the middle. CDR1 is SGHRS, CDR2 YFSETQ, per germline. CDR3 nucleotides: TGCGCCAGCTGTTCGACTAACGCTATCGGCTACACCATC. Amino acids: CASCSTNAIGYTI.

This clonotype has only one observation. Without the conserved terminal phenylalanine or tryptophan, this CDR3 likely stems from a read error. It is unclear where the CDR3 begins or ends on the DNA, so no DNA is shown, and the CDR3 is as TCRdb lists it. This chain links TRBV11-1 with TRBJ1-1. Ends included, the CDR3 has 15 residues. Germline V gives CDR1 SGHAT, CDR2 FQDESV (reference sequence). CDR3 region: CASSARLSMITEPFI.

Comment on this clonotype: A read error may be the cause here, since a much bigger clone is one base away. This chain joins TRBV2 and TRBJ2-1; the match to TRBD1 covers 7 bases. The CDR3 is 16 residues long. Germline CDR1 is SNHLY and CDR2 is FYNNEI. The DNA for the CDR3 is TGTGCCAGCAGCCGACAGGGCTCAGGGTCCTACTATGAGCAGTTCTTC. Its protein is CASSRQGSGSYYEQFF.

A word on this clonotype: At one end the junction does not follow the germline gene, possibly because of a read error. This chain joins TRBV11-3 and TRBJ2-4, with a tentative D call TRBD1 (5 bases). The CDR3 contains 15 residues. From germline, CDR1 is SGHNT and CDR2 YENEEA. The CDR3 is CASSLTGRTKNIQYF. CDR3 in DNA: TGTGCCAGCAGTCTCACTGGACGGACAAAAAACATTCAATACTTC.

This clonotype has a single count. This chain joins TRBV10-3 and TRBJ2-7; D is uncertain. There are 14 residues in the CDR3. Trimming pared 3 bases from V and 3 bases from J, leaving 12 bases between. CDR1 and CDR2 from the germline V gene are ENHRY and SYGVKD. The CDR3 is CAISDGKNLYEQYF. The CDR3 coding sequence is TGTGCCATCAGTGATGGTAAAAACCTCTACGAGCAGTACTTC.

This clonotype came up once. The junction differs from germline at one of its ends, possibly a read error. The genes are TRBV5-1 and TRBJ1-1; D is perhaps TRBD1 (6 bases). Germline CDR1 and CDR2: SGHRS and YFSETQ. This CDR3 is 14 amino acids long. CDR3 in amino acids: CASSLTRGNTEAFF. For the CDR3, the DNA is TGCGCCAGCAGCTTGACAAGGGGGAACACTGAAGCTTTTTTT. Looking up the rest from reference TRBV5-1 and TRBJ1-1 gives the full variable domain: KAGVTQTPRYLIKTRGQQVTLSCSPISGHRSVSWYQQTPGQGLQFLFEYFSETQRNKGNFPGRFSGRQFSNSRSEMNVSTLELGDSALYLCASSLTRGNTEAFFGQGTRLTVV.

This clonotype occurred once. An end of the junction differs from the germline gene, which may be a read error. The rearrangement joins TRBV11-2 to TRBJ2-1; TRBD2 agrees at 10 bases. Germline CDR1 SGHAT, CDR2 FQNNGV. The CDR3 totals 15 residues. Here the CDR3 reads CATNPQREGLGEHFF. The CDR3 nucleotides read TGTGCCACCAACCCCCAGCGGGAGGGATTGGGTGAGCATTTCTTC.

Notes on this clonotype: The junction departs from germline at one end; a sequencing error may be responsible. The rearrangement joins TRBV25-1 to TRBJ1-6; D is perhaps TRBD1 (5 bases). Germline V gives CDR1 MGHDK, CDR2 SYGVNS. CDR3 length: 13 amino acids. The CDR3 DNA follows: TGTGCCAGCTGTGAATCTAGGGGTTCACCTCTCCACTTT. Encoded protein: CASCESRGSPLHF.

About this clonotype itself: Germline and junction disagree at one end, which may indicate a read error. The chain recombines TRBV10-1 with TRBJ1-2; D is perhaps TRBD1 (5 bases). CDR1 is WNHNN, CDR2 SYGVQD, per germline (reference sequence). This CDR3 contains 17 residues. CDR3 residues: CASKNDRECQANYGYTF. CDR3 nucleotide sequence: TGCGCCAGCAAAAACGACAGAGAATGCCAAGCTAACTACGGCTACACCTTC.

This clonotype was observed once. This likely comes from a read error, as the CDR3 has no conserved phenylalanine or tryptophan at its end. This rearrangement joins TRBV5-1 to TRBJ1-2; D remains ambiguous. Germline CDR1 SGHRS, CDR2 YFSETQ. The CDR3 extends over 15 amino acids. The CDR3 region has the DNA TGCGTCAGCAGCTTTGATGGAGCAGCTAACTATGGCTACACCATC. Residues: CVSSFDGAANYGYTI.

Within the sample, this clonotype is medium-sized. The V and J genes are TRBV6-2 or TRBV6-3 and TRBJ2-1, with a possible D match to TRBD1 (6 bases). CDR1 and CDR2 (germline): MNHEY, SVGEGT. This CDR3 contains 13 residues. Trimming took 6 bases from V and 9 from J, leaving 15 bases between them. The CDR3 DNA sequence: TGTGCCAGCAGGACTACAGGGTACGGTGAGCAGTTCTTC. It specifies CASRTTGYGEQFF.

Only a few counts were recorded for this clonotype. V gene TRBV6-5 combines with J gene TRBJ2-3; either TRBD1 or TRBD2 may fit D (6 bases each). CDR1 and CDR2 from the germline V gene are MNHEY and SVGAGI. The CDR3 is made up of 15 amino acids. The CDR3 loop reads CTSSPDSSSTDTQYF. The CDR3 DNA reads as TGTACTAGCAGCCCGGACAGCTCTAGCACAGATACGCAGTATTTT.

This clonotype was seen a single time. One end of the junction varies from germline; a read error may be responsible. The chain employs TRBV11-2 and TRBJ1-4; no firm D call. From germline, CDR1 is SGHAT and CDR2 FQNNGV. The CDR3 loop spans 15 amino acids. DNA for the CDR3: TGTGCCAGTAGCTTAGACGAGTTCGCTAACGAAAAACTGTTTTTT. Translation gives CASSLDEFANEKLFF.

This clonotype qualifies as medium-sized. CDR3 sequence: CASSEGTGDSNQPQHF. CDR3 DNA: TGTGCCAGCAGTGAAGGGACAGGCGATAGCAATCAGCCCCAGCATTTT. J is TRBJ1-5 and V is TRBV6-1; 7 bases are a match to TRBD1. The V gene's germline CDR1 is MNHNS and CDR2 SASEGT. The CDR3 covers 16 residues. Trimming took 1 base from V and 0 from J; bases not matched to a gene: 3.

For this clonotype: One junction end disagrees with the germline gene, perhaps due to a read error. This chain uses TRBV7-9 with TRBJ2-1; 9 bases align to TRBD2. The CDR3 is 16 amino acids. Germline CDR1 and CDR2: SEHNR and FQNEAQ (reference sequence). In DNA, the CDR3 is TGTGCCAGCGGCTTAGGACGAGTGACTAGCGGCAATGAGCAGTTCTTC. Encoded protein: CASGLGRVTSGNEQFF.

This rearrangement joins TRBV5-6 to TRBJ1-1; a weak D match, TRBD1 (5 bases). V was shortened by 10 bases and J by 0 bases, with 16 bases between the two germline ends. Germline assignment: CDR1 SGHDT and CDR2 YYEEEE. This CDR3 spans 14 amino acids. The CDR3 DNA reads as TGTGCCGGTAGCCTGCAGGGATTGAACACTGAAGCTTTCTTT. The encoded protein is CAGSLQGLNTEAFF.

In the case of this clonotype: Sequence at one end of the junction differs from germline and may be a read error. The genes are TRBV5-1 and TRBJ2-3, with TRBD1 matching over 7 bases. This CDR3 is 15 amino acids long. From germline, CDR1 is SGHRS and CDR2 YFSETQ. The CDR3 protein is CTSSLTGLTSDMQYF. The CDR3, as DNA: TGCACCAGCAGCCTGACAGGGTTGACGTCAGATATGCAGTATTTT.